This T cell receptor beta chain was obtained from a study of CD8+ T cells in alopecia areata (dated by TCRdb to 2017 to 2018). Regarding the research as a whole: The treated patients took part in an open-label pilot trial in which moderate-to-severe alopecia areata was treated with oral tofacitinib at 5 to 10 mg twice daily. Scalp clonality was compared among normal scalp (n=4), patchy alopecia areata scalp (n=8), and alopecia totalis/universalis scalp (n=8). Patients stayed on tofacitinib for 6 to 18 months and then had 6 months of follow-up off drug so that delayed response and recurrence could be assessed. Tofacitinib-treated patients had biopsies at baseline and at 4 and 24 weeks of treatment, with a later scalp biopsy in several patients. TCRbeta CDR3 regions were amplified by immunoSEQ multiplex PCR using 35 Vbeta forward and 13 Jbeta reverse primers. Scalp tissue and sorted CD4+ and CD8+ peripheral blood T cells from patchy and totalis/universalis alopecia areata patients and from healthy controls were covered by human TCRbeta sequencing. High-throughput TCRbeta sequencing was used to examine T cell clonal expansion in alopecia areata in both the C3H/HeJ mouse model and human patients. The SALT score, which quantifies the percentage of affected scalp surface area, was used to measure disease severity in treated patients. The RNA source kit depended on sample type: the PAXgene miRNA kit for fixed scalp, the miRNeasy kit for PBMCs, and the RNeasy kit for mouse skin.

About this clone: Its antigen remains undetermined. Per-base quality was not reported, and no clone a single base away is much larger than it.

From cysteine to phenylalanine, the CDR3 is 15 amino acids long. Just the 45-base CDR3 DNA is kept, in frame starting at base 1. V lost 2 bases and J lost 2 bases, and the count of bases not matched to a germline gene is 5. Sequences MNHEY (CDR1) and SVGAGI (CDR2) are obtained from the germline V gene. The library came from the immunoSEQ multiplex PCR assay. For TCR sequencing, RNA was extracted from every sample and reverse transcribed into cDNA to serve as template. First-strand cDNA was synthesized with SuperScript III using a 2:1 mix of oligo-dT and random hexamers. Amplification bias was assessed with a synthetic immune receptor repertoire, and residual bias was removed computationally. The authors processed their data as follows. Raw reads were preprocessed to remove errors, and CDR3 was defined by IMGT conventions from the conserved cysteine to phenylalanine. Clonality was computed as 1 minus the Shannon entropy, with the entropy normalized by log2 of the number of productive unique TCRs. Scalp TCRbeta sequences were cross-referenced with sorted blood CD4 and CD8 repertoires so that the CD4 or CD8 identity of scalp clones could be inferred. The table was pulled from immuneACCESS by TCRdb, which kept in-frame rearrangements only. Such tables lose some clones; where checked, under half of the loss comes from unresolved V genes, and the rest has no known cause. V and J calls plus clone size are reproduced from that table; the DNA served to infer D and trimming. The sample table contains some 99,000 clones; only one count was recorded for 60% to 65% of them. Around 15% of the sample is taken by the ten largest.

General conclusions and limits of the study: Tofacitinib significantly lowered scalp clonality and the number of expanded CD8+ clones among the top 100 scalp clones. Because the treated cohort was small and included a single nonresponder, larger studies are needed to assess links between baseline CD8+ expansion and response. Shared TCR sequences between patients were less evident than in mice, which may be partly attributable to HLA diversity in the patient population. Compared with normal scalp, lesional scalp, particularly in alopecia totalis/universalis, had higher clonality and more expanded CD8+ clones, which suggests antigenic drive. During tofacitinib treatment, many expanded lesional clones remained in scalp and blood, and this persistence may partly explain relapse after treatment is stopped. Unlike mouse skin, which is dominated by gammadelta T cells, normal human skin has resident alphabeta T cells that are also sequenced, and this complicates analysis of the scalp TCR repertoire.

The time point label on this specimen signifies: roughly 27 days on oral tofacitinib. The sample's treatment or condition label is to be understood as: oral pan-JAK inhibitor, 5-10 mg twice daily. Lesional scalp punch biopsies and peripheral blood were obtained from alopecia areata patients. PBMCs were separated by density centrifugation and stained for CD3, CD4 and CD8, after which CD4+ and CD8+ T cells were sorted on a FACSAria. The starting material was CD8+ T cells sorted from blood, obtained at week 4, from a patient treated with tofacitinib. This TCR was recovered from a human donor with alopecia areata. The chain joins TRBV6-5 to TRBJ1-1, with 7 middle bases fitting TRBD1. At the DNA level, the sequence is TGTGCCAGCAGTTACGACGACAGGGCAAACACTGAAGCTTTCTTT. Its coded protein is CASSYDDRANTEAFF.